The 8 T cell receptor beta chains below all came from one sample that was sequenced in a study of T cells in Graves' hyperthyroidism and ophthalmopathy. The TCR beta CDR3 regions underwent amplification using RNA transcripts as the source. First-round RT-PCR with HTBI primers amplified the TCR CDR3 region. TCRdb fed the multiplex PCR reads into MiXCR, producing one record per CDR3 protein. The sample includes fewer than 350,000 distinct CDR3 sequences, over 12% of them seen just once. The sequenced sample consisted of blood. The receptor set was obtained from a woman aged 45-65 years with Graves' hyperthyroidism that later progressed to Graves' ophthalmopathy.

The table lists this clonotype with many counts. The chain combines TRBV2 with TRBJ2-7, with a tentative D call TRBD2 (7 bases). Germline lookup yields CDR1 SNHLY and CDR2 FYNNEI. V lost 3 bases and J lost 1, with 13 bases in between. CDR3 size: 15 residues. The CDR3 is CASSESAGQSYEQYF. The CDR3 coding sequence is TGTGCCAGCAGTGAGTCAGCGGGACAATCCTACGAGCAGTACTTC.

This clonotype was seen ten or more times. The chain couples TRBV6-1 to TRBJ2-3; 7 bases fit TRBD1. Looked up from germline, CDR1 is MNHNS and CDR2 is SASEGT. After removal of 0 bases from V and 4 bases from J, the junction contained 4 bases not matched to a gene. The CDR3 contains 15 residues. CDR3 sequence (DNA): TGTGCCAGCAGTGAAGCGCAGGGGACAGCAGATACGCAGTATTTT. Protein: CASSEAQGTADTQYF.

The table lists this clonotype with a few counts. The chain combines TRBV11-2 with TRBJ1-2; D is undetermined. V shed 1 base and J shed 3 bases, with 9 bases lying between them. The CDR3 runs 14 residues. The germline gives CDR1 SGHAT, CDR2 FQNNGV. The CDR3 DNA reads as TGTGCCAGCAGCTTAGTCGGCGGTCACTATGGCTACACCTTC. This gives the protein CASSLVGGHYGYTF.

This clonotype was counted at least ten times. The V call is TRBV6-1, the J call TRBJ2-3; D might be TRBD1 (6 bases). This CDR3 region has 15 residues. The germline V gene encodes CDR1 MNHNS and CDR2 SASEGT. V gave up 7 bases and J gave up 0 bases, with 14 bases separating them. This chain's CDR3 is CASKLGATSTDTQYF. CDR3 DNA sequence: TGTGCCAGCAAGCTGGGGGCAACCAGCACAGATACGCAGTATTTT.

This chain connects TRBV19 to TRBJ2-7, with a possible D match to TRBD2 (5 bases). V was trimmed by 7 bases and J by 1 base, leaving 17 bases between them. This CDR3 is built from 15 residues. The V gene's germline CDR1 is LNHDA and CDR2 SQIVND (reference sequence). CDR3 in DNA: TGTGCCAGTACCCGGGGAGTGTTTGGTTCCTACGAGCAGTACTTC. It yields the protein CASTRGVFGSYEQYF.

In this sample, this clonotype turned up many times. The chain combines TRBV29-1 with TRBJ1-2, with a possible D match to TRBD1 (5 bases). Germline V gene lookup returns CDR1 SQVTM and CDR2 ANQGSEA. There are 13 residues in the CDR3. Between the trimmed V and J ends, which lost 0 bases and 1 base, there was a span of 6 bases. CDR3 region: CSVEEQGNYGYTF. For the CDR3, the DNA is TGCAGCGTTGAAGAGCAGGGTAACTATGGCTACACCTTC.

In its sample, this clonotype was seen a few times. The CDR3 reads CASNEGHNSYEQYF. Here the CDR3 DNA reads TGTGCCAGCAATGAAGGACATAACTCCTACGAGCAGTACTTC. The gene calls are TRBV27 and TRBJ2-7; tentative D call: TRBD1 (5 bases). CDR3 length: 14 amino acids. Germline loops: CDR1 MNHEY, CDR2 SMNVEV (reference sequence). V shed 7 bases and J shed 0 bases, with 13 bases lying between them.

The CDR3 DNA reads as TGTGCCAGCAGTTACTTGGTCGGGACAAACCATCAGCCCCAGCATTTT. This sequence encodes CASSYLVGTNHQPQHF. J is TRBJ1-5 and V is TRBV6-7, with TRBD1 as a possible D gene (6 bases). TRBV6-7 is an open reading frame whose function is uncertain. The CDR3 extends over 16 amino acids. The germline V and J ends were trimmed by 1 base and 5 bases, with 15 bases remaining between them.